This T cell receptor (beta chain) originates from a study of vaccination and CD4 T cells after COVID-19. Study-level information: Investigators drew the post-COVID samples a median roughly 96 days after diagnosis, with a range of 35 to 161. No peptide, an HIV-1 Nef pool, or a CEFX pool was what each control culture received.

Treatment: approximately 9-day PBMC culture with coronavirus spike peptide pools or control peptides (ViraFEST assay). Antigen-specific T cells were expanded with peptide pools by ViraFEST, and TCRs were then sequenced. Study observations and caveats: From approximately 23 to 38, the median of SARS-CoV-2-reactive clonotypes rose without reaching significance.

Scientists ran DNA taken from cultured CD4+ T cells through the Oncomine TCR Beta short-read assay for sequencing. TCRdb passed the PCR reads through MiXCR, listing each CDR3 protein once. The profile shows some 9,200 distinct CDR3 sequences, 30% to 45% of them singletons. Germline V CDR1 and CDR2: DFQATT, SNEGSKA (reference sequence). Unmatched junction bases numbered 5, after V lost 3 bases and J lost 1 base. The CDR3 runs 14 residues. This clonotype was counted a few times. Its specificity is not known. This receptor was taken from a human donor who had recovered from COVID-19. Material: CD4+ T cells from blood, cultured in vitro. V is TRBV20-1 and J is TRBJ1-2, with 7 bases that match TRBD1. For the CDR3, the DNA is TGCAGTGCTAGGGCTCAGGGGGGTAACTATGGCTACACCTTC. Its protein is CSARAQGGNYGYTF.